The present T cell receptor beta chain was sequenced within a study of early T cells in non-severe SARS-CoV-2 infection. Study-level findings and limits: Missing private and CD4 specificities, VDJdb matching favored anti-spike CD8 responses.

Germline V gene data show CDR1 as MNHEY and CDR2 as SMNVEV (reference sequence). J gave up 5 bases and V 5 bases, and 6 bases lay outside the gene matches. The CDR3 runs 15 residues. Each cDNA molecule carried a unique molecular identifier. MiXCR, applied by TCRdb to the 5' RACE reads, yields one record per CDR3 protein. This table has about 60,000 distinct CDR3 sequences, around 5.2% appearing once. This clonotype came up many times. Its antigen is unknown. V and J are TRBV27 and TRBJ2-7; the match to TRBD2 covers 13 bases. The material sequenced was whole blood. The TCR sequence derives from an adult who was a healthcare worker with PCR-confirmed SARS-CoV-2 infection or an uninfected control (not recorded which). This CDR3 is CASSPWTSGSNEQYF. DNA of the CDR3: TGTGCCAGCAGTCCCTGGACTAGCGGGAGTAACGAGCAGTACTTC.